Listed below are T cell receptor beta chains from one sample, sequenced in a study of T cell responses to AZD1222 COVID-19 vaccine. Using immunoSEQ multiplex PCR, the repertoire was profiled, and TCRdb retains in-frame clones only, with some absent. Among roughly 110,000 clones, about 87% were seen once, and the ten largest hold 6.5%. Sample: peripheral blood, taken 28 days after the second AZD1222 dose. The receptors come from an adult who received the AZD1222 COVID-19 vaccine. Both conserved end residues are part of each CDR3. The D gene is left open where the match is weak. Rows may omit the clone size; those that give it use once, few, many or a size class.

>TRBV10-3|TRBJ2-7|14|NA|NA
TGTGCCATCAGTCAGACTACAGGCCCCTACGAGCAGTACTTC
CAISQTTGPYEQYF
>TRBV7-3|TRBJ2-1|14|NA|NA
TGTGCCAGCAGCCCCGGGACGGCCGCTAATGAGCAGTTCTTC
CASSPGTAANEQFF
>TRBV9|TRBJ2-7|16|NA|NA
TGTGCCAGCAGCGTAGGAGGGGGGCTCCTAACCTACGAGCAGTACTTC
CASSVGGGLLTYEQYF
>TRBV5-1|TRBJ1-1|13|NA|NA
TGCGCCAGCAGCTTGGATGTGAACACTGAAGCTTTCTTT
CASSLDVNTEAFF
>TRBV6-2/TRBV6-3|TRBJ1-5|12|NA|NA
TGTGCCAGCAACCCCTCGGGGGGAGCCCAGCATTTT
CASNPSGGAQHF
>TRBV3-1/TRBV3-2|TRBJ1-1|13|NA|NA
TGTGCCAGCAGCCAGTTGGCGAACACTGAAGCTTTCTTT
CASSQLANTEAFF
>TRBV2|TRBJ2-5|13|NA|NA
TGTGCCAGCAGCGACAGGGGAGGGGAGACCCAGTACTTC
CASSDRGGETQYF
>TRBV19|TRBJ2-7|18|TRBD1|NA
TGTGCCAGTAGTAAAGCGGCGAGGTCCGGGACAGCAGTCTACGAGCAGTACTTC
CASSKAARSGTAVYEQYF
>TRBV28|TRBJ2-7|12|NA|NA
TGTGCCAGCAGTGGTGTAACCTACGAGCAGTACTTC
CASSGVTYEQYF
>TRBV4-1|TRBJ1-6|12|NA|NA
TGCGCCAGCAGCCAAGGAACTTCACCCCTCCACTTT
CASSQGTSPLHF
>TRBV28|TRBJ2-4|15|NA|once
TGTGCCAGCAGTTACTCAGGGTTAGGCAAAAACATTCAGTACTTC
CASSYSGLGKNIQYF
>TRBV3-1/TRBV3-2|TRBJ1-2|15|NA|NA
TGTGCCAGCAGCCAAGAGTCAGGAGTTGGAAATGGCTACACCTTC
CASSQESGVGNGYTF
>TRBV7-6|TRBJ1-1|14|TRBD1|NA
TGTGCCAGCAGCAGGGACAGCTTGAACACTGAAGCTTTCTTT
CASSRDSLNTEAFF
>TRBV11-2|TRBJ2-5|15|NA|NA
TGTGCCAGCAGCTTGGCACCCCGAGTCGTAGAGACCCAGTACTTC
CASSLAPRVVETQYF
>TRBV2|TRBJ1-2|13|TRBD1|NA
TGTGCCAGCAGTGTGTTGAGGGGGCCTGGCTACACCTTC
CASSVLRGPGYTF
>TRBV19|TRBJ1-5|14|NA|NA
TGTGCCAGTAGTATCCAGGGTAGCAATCAGCCCCAGCATTTT
CASSIQGSNQPQHF
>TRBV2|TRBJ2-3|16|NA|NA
TGTGCCAGCAGTGAACTGGCGGCGGTTAGCACAGATACGCAGTATTTT
CASSELAAVSTDTQYF
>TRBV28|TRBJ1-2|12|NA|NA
TGTGCCAGCAGTTTCCCGGGAGGAGGCTACACCTTC
CASSFPGGGYTF
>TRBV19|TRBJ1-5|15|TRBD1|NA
TGTGCCAGTAGTATAGTGGGACAGGGCGGTCAGCCCCAGCATTTT
CASSIVGQGGQPQHF
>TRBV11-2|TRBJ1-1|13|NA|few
TGTGCCAGCAGCCTTAAACGGAACACTGAAGCTTTCTTT
CASSLKRNTEAFF
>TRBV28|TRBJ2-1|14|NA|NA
TGTGCCAGCAGCCCCGCCGGCGGGGTCAATGAGCAGTTCTTC
CASSPAGGVNEQFF
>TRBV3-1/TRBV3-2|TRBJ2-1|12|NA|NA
TGTGCCAGCAGGGACCGGAGCAATGAGCAGTTCTTC
CASRDRSNEQFF
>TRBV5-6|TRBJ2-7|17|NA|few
TGTGCCAGCAGCTTGAGCGCGGCCCTCCAGGAGACCTACGAGCAGTACTTC
CASSLSAALQETYEQYF
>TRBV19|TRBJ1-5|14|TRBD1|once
TGTGCCAGTAGTATCACAGGGGGCGGTCAGCCCCAGCATTTT
CASSITGGGQPQHF
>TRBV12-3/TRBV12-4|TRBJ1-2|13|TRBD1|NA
TGTGCCAGCAGCAGACAGGGGGCTTCTGGCTACACCTTC
CASSRQGASGYTF
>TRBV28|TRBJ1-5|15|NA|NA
TGTGCCAGCACCGGGTGGGGTAGCGGCAATCAGCCCCAGCATTTT
CASTGWGSGNQPQHF
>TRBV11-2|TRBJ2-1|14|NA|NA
TGTGCCAGCAGCCCAGAAGCGGAAGGCAATGAGCAGTTCTTC
CASSPEAEGNEQFF
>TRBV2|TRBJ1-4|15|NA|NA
TGTGCCAGCAGTGAGAATGGGACTCCAAATGAAAAACTGTTTTTT
CASSENGTPNEKLFF
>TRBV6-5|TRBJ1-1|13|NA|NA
TGTGCCAGCAGCGGGGGCCTGATCACTGAAGCTTTCTTT
CASSGGLITEAFF